This TCR beta chain came from a study of beta chain features in type 1 diabetes. This CDR3 comprises 14 residues. Germline values: CDR1 SGHRS, CDR2 YFSETQ. V trimming: 8 bases; J trimming: 4 bases; junction bases outside the gene matches: 6. This clone has just a few counts. The authors reverse transcribed all of the isolated RNA, so sequencing captured expressed TCRB transcripts. The method was immunoSEQ multiplex PCR; TCRdb's version includes in-frame clones alone and lacks a portion of them. The sample lists 200,000 to 250,000 clones, over 8.5% seen once, with just under 0.035% in the top ten. The gene calls are TRBV5-1 and TRBJ2-5; TRBD1 agrees at 12 bases. The specimen sequenced was naive CD4+ T cells from blood. This TCR came from a woman younger than 35 in good health. The chain's CDR3 is CASSRDRGPETQYF. The CDR3 nucleotides read TGCGCCAGTTCCCGGGACAGGGGGCCAGAGACCCAGTACTTC.